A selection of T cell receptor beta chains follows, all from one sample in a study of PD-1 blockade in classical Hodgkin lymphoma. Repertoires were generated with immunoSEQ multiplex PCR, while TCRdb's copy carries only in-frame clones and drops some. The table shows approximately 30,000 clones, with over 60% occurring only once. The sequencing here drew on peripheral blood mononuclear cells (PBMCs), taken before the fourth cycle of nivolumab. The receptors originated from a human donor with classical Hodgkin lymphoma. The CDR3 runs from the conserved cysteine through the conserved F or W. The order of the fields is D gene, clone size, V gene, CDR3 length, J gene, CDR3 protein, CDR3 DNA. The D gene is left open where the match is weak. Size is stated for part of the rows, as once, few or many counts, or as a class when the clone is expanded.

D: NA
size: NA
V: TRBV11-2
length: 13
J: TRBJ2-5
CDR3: CASSLALGETQYF
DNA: TGTGCCAGCAGCTTGGCCTTGGGGGAGACCCAGTACTTC

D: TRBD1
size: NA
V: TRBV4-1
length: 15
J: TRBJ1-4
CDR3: CASSPGGQYNEKLFF
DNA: TGCGCCAGCAGCCCCGGGGGACAGTATAATGAAAAACTGTTTTTT

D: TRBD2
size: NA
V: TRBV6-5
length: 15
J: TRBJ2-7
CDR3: CASSYGTGGAYEQYF
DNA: TGTGCCAGCAGTTACGGGACGGGAGGGGCCTACGAGCAGTACTTC

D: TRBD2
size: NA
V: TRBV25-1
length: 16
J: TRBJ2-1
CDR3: CASSEYTPGRNNEQFF
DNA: TGTGCCAGCAGTGAATATACGCCCGGGAGGAACAATGAGCAGTTCTTC

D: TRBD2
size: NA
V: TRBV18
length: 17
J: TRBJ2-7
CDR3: CASSPPTGRTSGREQYF
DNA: TGTGCCAGCTCACCACCGACGGGGAGGACTAGCGGCCGCGAGCAGTACTTC

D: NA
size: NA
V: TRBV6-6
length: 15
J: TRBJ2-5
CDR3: CASSPRRQDQETQYF
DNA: TGTGCCAGCAGCCCCCGACGACAGGATCAAGAGACCCAGTACTTC

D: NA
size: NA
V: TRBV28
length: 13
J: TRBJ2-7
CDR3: CASQAGYAYEQYF
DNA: TGTGCCTCTCAAGCGGGTTACGCCTACGAGCAGTACTTC

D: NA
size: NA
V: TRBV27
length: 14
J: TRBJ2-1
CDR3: CASSPGGHYNEQFF
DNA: TGTGCCAGCAGTCCCGGAGGGCATTACAATGAGCAGTTCTTC

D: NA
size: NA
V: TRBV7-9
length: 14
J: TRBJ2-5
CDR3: CASSLVGGTETQYF
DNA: TGTGCCAGCAGCTTAGTAGGCGGGACAGAGACCCAGTACTTC

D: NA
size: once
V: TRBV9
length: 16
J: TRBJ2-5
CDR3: CASSTNRDTLQETQYF
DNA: TGTGCCAGCAGCACGAACCGGGACACACTACAAGAGACCCAGTACTTC

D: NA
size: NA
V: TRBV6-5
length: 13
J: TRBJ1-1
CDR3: CASSLGGNTEAFF
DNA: TGTGCCAGCAGCCTGGGGGGGAACACTGAAGCTTTCTTT

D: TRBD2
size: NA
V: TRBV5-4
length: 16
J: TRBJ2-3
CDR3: CASKRTSGTSTDTQYF
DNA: TGTGCCAGCAAACGGACTAGCGGGACTAGCACAGATACGCAGTATTTT

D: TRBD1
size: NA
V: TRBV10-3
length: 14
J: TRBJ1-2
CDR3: CAISVTGGADGYTF
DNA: TGTGCCATCAGTGTGACAGGGGGCGCGGATGGCTACACCTTC

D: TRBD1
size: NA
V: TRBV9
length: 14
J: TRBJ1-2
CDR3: CASSSGQGWDGYTF
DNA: TGTGCCAGCAGCTCCGGACAGGGTTGGGATGGCTACACCTTC

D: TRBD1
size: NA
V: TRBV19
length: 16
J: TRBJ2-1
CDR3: CASSSQGTTGVNEQFF
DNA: TGTGCCAGTAGTTCCCAGGGGACGACAGGGGTGAATGAGCAGTTCTTC

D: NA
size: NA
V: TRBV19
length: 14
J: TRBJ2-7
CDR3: CASSIYTGSYEQYF
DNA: TGTGCCAGTAGTATTTATACAGGGAGCTACGAGCAGTACTTC

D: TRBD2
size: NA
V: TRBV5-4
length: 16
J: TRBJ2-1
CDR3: CASSPNSGRALNEQFF
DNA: TGTGCCAGCAGTCCTAATAGCGGGAGGGCCTTAAATGAGCAGTTCTTC

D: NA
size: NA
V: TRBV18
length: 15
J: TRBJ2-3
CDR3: CASSPLLGSTDTQYF
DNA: TGTGCCAGCTCACCACTATTGGGGAGCACAGATACGCAGTATTTT

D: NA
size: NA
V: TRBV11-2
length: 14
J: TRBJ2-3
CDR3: CASSSGQRTDTQYF
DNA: TGTGCCAGCAGCAGTGGACAGCGCACAGATACGCAGTATTTT

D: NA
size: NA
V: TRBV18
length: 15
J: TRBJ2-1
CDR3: CASSPPHGSYNEQFF
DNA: TGTGCCAGCTCACCACCTCACGGGTCTTACAATGAGCAGTTCTTC

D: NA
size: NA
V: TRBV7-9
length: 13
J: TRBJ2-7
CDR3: CASSPPDGNEQYF
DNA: TGTGCCAGCAGCCCTCCAGACGGGAACGAGCAGTACTTC

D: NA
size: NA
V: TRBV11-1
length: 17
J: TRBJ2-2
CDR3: CASSPRGPGVGTGELFF
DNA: TGTGCCAGCAGCCCTCGGGGTCCCGGGGTGGGCACCGGGGAGCTGTTTTTT

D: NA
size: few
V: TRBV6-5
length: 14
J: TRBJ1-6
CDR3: CASRGQVSNSPLHF
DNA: TGTGCCAGCAGAGGCCAGGTCTCCAATTCACCCCTCCACTTT

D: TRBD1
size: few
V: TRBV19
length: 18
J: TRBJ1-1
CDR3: CASSPGYVRQGENTEAFF
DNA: TGTGCCAGTAGTCCCGGTTACGTCAGACAGGGAGAGAACACTGAAGCTTTCTTT

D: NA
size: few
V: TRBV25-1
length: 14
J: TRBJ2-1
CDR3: CASSDPTGPNEQFF
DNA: TGTGCCAGCAGTGACCCCACTGGGCCCAATGAGCAGTTCTTC

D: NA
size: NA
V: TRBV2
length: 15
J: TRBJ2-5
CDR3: CASSGGWEIRETQYF
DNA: TGTGCCAGCAGTGGAGGATGGGAAATACGAGAGACCCAGTACTTC

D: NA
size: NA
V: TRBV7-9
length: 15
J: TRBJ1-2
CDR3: CASSSRNPANYGYTF
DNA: TGTGCCAGCAGCTCACGGAACCCAGCTAACTATGGCTACACCTTC

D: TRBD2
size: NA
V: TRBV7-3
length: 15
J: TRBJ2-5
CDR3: CASRQGGLAGETQYF
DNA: TGTGCCAGCAGACAAGGCGGACTAGCGGGAGAGACCCAGTACTTC

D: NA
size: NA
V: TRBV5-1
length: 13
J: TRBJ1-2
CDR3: CASSLEGVYGYTF
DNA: TGCGCCAGCAGCTTGGAAGGGGTCTATGGCTACACCTTC

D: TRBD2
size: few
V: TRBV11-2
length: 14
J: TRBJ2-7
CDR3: CASRIGLAAGEQYF
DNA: TGTGCCAGCAGGATAGGTCTAGCGGCGGGGGAGCAGTACTTC

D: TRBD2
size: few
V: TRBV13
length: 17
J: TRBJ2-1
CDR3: CASSAGTSGDPYNEQFF
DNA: TGTGCCAGCAGCGCAGGGACTAGCGGAGACCCCTACAATGAGCAGTTCTTC

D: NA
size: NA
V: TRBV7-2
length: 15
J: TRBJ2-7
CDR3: CASSSGLFSSYEQYF
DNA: TGTGCCAGCAGCTCAGGCCTTTTTTCAAGCTACGAGCAGTACTTC

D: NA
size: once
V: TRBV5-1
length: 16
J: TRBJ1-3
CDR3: CASSLDEGHSGNTIYF
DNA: TGCGCCAGCAGCTTGGATGAGGGCCACTCTGGAAACACCATATATTTT

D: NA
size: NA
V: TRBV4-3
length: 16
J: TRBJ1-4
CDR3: CASSQDGATTNEKLFF
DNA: TGCGCCAGCAGCCAAGATGGGGCAACAACTAATGAAAAACTGTTTTTT

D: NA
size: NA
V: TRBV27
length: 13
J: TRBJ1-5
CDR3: CASSTGTIEPQHF
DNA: TGTGCCAGCAGTACAGGGACCATCGAGCCCCAGCATTTT

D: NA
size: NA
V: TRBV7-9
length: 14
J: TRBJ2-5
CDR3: CASGPGQGGETQYF
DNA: TGTGCCAGCGGCCCCGGGCAGGGCGGAGAGACCCAGTACTTC

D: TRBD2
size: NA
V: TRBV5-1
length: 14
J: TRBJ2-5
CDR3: CASETSGGAETQYF
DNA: TGCGCCAGCGAGACTAGCGGGGGCGCAGAGACCCAGTACTTC

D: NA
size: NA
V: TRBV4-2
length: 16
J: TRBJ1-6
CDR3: CASSQDWDTTNSPLHF
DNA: TGTGCCAGCAGCCAAGATTGGGACACGACCAATTCACCCCTCCACTTT

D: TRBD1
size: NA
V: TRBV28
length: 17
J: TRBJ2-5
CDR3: CASSLRGRTGVKETQYF
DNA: TGTGCCAGCAGTTTAAGGGGGAGGACAGGGGTAAAAGAGACCCAGTACTTC

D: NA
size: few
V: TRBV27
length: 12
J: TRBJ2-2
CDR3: CASKAGSGELFF
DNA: TGTGCCAGCAAGGCAGGTTCCGGGGAGCTGTTTTTT

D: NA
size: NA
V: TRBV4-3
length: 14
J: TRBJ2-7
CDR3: CASSQDSEDYEQYF
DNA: TGCGCCAGCAGCCAAGACAGTGAAGACTACGAGCAGTACTTC

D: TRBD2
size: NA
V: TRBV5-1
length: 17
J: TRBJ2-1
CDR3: CASSLGTSGFSYNEQFF
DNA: TGCGCCAGCAGCCTCGGGACTAGCGGGTTCTCCTACAATGAGCAGTTCTTC

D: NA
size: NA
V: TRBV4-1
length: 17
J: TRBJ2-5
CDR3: CASSQDPWAVPGETQYF
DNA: TGCGCCAGCAGCCAAGATCCATGGGCGGTCCCGGGGGAGACCCAGTACTTC

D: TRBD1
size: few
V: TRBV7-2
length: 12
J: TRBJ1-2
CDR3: CASSVTGAGYTF
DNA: TGTGCCAGCAGCGTTACAGGGGCTGGCTACACCTTC

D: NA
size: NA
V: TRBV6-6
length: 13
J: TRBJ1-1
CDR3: CASSYGPGTEAFF
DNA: TGTGCCAGCAGTTACGGGCCGGGAACTGAAGCTTTCTTT

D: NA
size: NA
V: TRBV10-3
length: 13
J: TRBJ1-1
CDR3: CAISEGRGTEAFF
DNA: TGTGCCATCAGTGAGGGCAGGGGCACTGAAGCTTTCTTT

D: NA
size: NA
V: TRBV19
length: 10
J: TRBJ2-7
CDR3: CASPPPEQYF
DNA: TGTGCCAGTCCCCCCCCCGAGCAGTACTTC

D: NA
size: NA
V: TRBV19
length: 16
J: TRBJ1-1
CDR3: CASSILPGSGGTEAFF
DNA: TGTGCCAGTAGTATTCTCCCCGGCTCTGGAGGGACTGAAGCTTTCTTT

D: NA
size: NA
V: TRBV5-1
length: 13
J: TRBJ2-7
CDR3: CASSPTVSYEQYF
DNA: TGCGCCAGCAGCCCGACGGTTTCCTACGAGCAGTACTTC

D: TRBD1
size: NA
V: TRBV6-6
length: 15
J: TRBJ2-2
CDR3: CASSVRQGERGELFF
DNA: TGTGCCAGCAGTGTGCGACAGGGAGAGAGGGGGGAGCTGTTTTTT

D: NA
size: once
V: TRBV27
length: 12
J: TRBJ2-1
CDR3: CASRAIGREQFF
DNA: TGTGCCAGCAGAGCTATAGGGCGTGAGCAGTTCTTC

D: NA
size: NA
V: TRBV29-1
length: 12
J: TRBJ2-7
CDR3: CSVGTTTYEQYF
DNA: TGCAGCGTTGGGACAACCACCTACGAGCAGTACTTC

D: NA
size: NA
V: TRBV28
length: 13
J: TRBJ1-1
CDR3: CASSLDFYTEAFF
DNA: TGTGCCAGCAGTTTAGACTTTTACACTGAAGCTTTCTTT

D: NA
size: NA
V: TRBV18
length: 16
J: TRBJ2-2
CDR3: CASSPPPRGGTGELFF
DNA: TGTGCCAGCTCACCACCGCCCAGGGGTGGCACCGGGGAGCTGTTTTTT

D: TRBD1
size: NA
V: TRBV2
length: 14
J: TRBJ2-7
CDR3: CASTDPGTGHEQYF
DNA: TGTGCCAGCACCGACCCTGGGACAGGGCACGAGCAGTACTTC

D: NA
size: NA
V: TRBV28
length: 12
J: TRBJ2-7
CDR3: CASSPGLYEQYF
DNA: TGTGCCAGCAGCCCGGGACTTTACGAGCAGTACTTC

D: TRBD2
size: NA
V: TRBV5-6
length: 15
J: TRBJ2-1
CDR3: CASSFLAGTRDEQFF
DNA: TGTGCCAGCAGCTTTCTAGCGGGAACCAGGGATGAGCAGTTCTTC

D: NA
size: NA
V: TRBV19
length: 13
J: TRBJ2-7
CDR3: CASSPRGKYEQYF
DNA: TGTGCCAGTAGCCCCAGGGGTAAATACGAGCAGTACTTC

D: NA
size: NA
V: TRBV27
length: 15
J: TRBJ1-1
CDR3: CASSARRGADTEAFF
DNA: TGTGCCAGCAGTGCCCGGAGGGGAGCCGACACTGAAGCTTTCTTT

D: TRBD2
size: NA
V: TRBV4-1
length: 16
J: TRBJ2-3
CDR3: CASSLLAGFSTDTQYF
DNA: TGCGCCAGCAGCCTTTTAGCGGGATTTAGCACAGATACGCAGTATTTT